This T cell receptor (beta chain) comes out of a study of blood T cell repertoires in COVID-19. Across the study: There were acute and convalescent COVID-19 samples, and they came from the United States, Italy and Spain. T cells, B-cell-depleted T cells, or PBMCs supplied cDNA or gDNA.

Clones were sequenced by immunoSEQ multiplex PCR, and TCRdb holds only the in-frame ones, with some missing. The data contain approximately 250,000 clones, 90% of them singletons. Those who participated ranged in age from roughly 18 to 100 years and resided in about two dozen US areas. Membership in each cohort depended on participant-reported clinical history. The CDR3 is made up of 14 amino acids. V lost 4 bases and J lost 6; bases outside the gene matches: 6. Germline V gene sequence: CDR1 SGHRS, CDR2 YFSETQ. The chain carries TRBV5-1 and TRBJ2-1; 8 positions agree with TRBD1. The sequenced material came from PBMCs or T cells enriched from blood (not recorded which). This receptor was taken from a woman aged 25 to 39 with acute COVID-19. The CDR3 sequence is CASSAGDRLNEQFF. In DNA, the CDR3 is TGCGCCAGCAGCGCAGGGGACAGGCTCAATGAGCAGTTCTTC.